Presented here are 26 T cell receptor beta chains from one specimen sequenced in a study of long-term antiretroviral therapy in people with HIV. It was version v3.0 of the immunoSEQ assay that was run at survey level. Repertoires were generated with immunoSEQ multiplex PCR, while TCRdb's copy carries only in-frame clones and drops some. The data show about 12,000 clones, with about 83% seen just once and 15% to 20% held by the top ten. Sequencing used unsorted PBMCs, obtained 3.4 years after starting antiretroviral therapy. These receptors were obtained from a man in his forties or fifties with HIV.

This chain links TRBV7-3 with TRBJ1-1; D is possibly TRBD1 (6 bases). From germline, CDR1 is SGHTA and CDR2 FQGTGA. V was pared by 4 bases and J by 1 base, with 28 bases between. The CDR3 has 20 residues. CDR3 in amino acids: CASSSVTHREAQPSNTEAFF. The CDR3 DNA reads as TGTGCCAGCAGCTCCGTTACCCACAGGGAGGCACAACCATCGAACACTGAAGCTTTCTTT.

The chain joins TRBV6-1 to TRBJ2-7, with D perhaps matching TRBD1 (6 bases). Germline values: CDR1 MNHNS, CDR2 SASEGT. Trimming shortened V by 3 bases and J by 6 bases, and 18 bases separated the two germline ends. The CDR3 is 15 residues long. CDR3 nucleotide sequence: TGTGCCAGCAGTGAGTCACTATTGCAACAGGGCGAGCAGTACTTC. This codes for CASSESLLQQGEQYF.

For the CDR3, the DNA is TGTGCCAGTAGCCCCTCCGGCCGGCTACTCACCACGGAGCTGTTTTTT. Translation gives CASSPSGRLLTTELFF. The chain links TRBV19 to TRBJ2-2; D not resolved. Germline V gene sequence: CDR1 LNHDA, CDR2 SQIVND (reference sequence). V gave up 6 bases and J gave up 10 bases, with 24 bases separating them. CDR3 length: 16 amino acids.

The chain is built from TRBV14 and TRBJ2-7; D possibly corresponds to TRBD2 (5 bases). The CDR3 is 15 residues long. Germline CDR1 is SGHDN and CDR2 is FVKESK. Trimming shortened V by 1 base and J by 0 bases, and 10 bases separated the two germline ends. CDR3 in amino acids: CASSQALGDSYEQYF. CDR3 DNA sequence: TGTGCCAGCAGCCAAGCACTGGGAGACTCCTACGAGCAGTACTTC.

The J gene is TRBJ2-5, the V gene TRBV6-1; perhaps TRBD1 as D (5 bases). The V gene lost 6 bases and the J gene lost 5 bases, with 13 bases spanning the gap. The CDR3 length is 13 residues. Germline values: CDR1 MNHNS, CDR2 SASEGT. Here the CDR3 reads CASRARASETQYF. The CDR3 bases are TGTGCCAGCAGAGCCAGGGCCTCGGAGACCCAGTACTTC.

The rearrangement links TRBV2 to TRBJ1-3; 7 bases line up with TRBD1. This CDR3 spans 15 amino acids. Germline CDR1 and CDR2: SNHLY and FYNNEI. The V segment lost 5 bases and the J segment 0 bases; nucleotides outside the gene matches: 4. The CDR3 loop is CASSKTGTSGNTIYF. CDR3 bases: TGTGCCAGCAGTAAGACAGGGACCTCTGGAAACACCATATATTTT.

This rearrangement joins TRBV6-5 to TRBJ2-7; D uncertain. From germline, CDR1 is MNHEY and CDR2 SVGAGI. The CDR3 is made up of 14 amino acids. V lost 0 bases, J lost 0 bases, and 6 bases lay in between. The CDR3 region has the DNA TGTGCCAGCAGTTACTCGGGCGGCTCCTACGAGCAGTACTTC. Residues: CASSYSGGSYEQYF.

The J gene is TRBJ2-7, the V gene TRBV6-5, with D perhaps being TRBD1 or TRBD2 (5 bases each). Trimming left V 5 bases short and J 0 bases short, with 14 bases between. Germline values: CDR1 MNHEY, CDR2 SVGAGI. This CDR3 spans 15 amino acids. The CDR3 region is CASSQNRDVSYEQYF. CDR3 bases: TGTGCCAGCAGTCAAAACCGGGACGTCTCCTACGAGCAGTACTTC.

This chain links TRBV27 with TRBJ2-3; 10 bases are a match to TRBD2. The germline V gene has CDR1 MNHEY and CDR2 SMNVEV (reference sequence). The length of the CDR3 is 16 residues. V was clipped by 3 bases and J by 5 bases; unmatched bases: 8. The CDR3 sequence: CASSFGLAGARDTQYF. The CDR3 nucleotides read TGTGCCAGCAGTTTCGGGCTAGCGGGAGCACGAGATACGCAGTATTTT.

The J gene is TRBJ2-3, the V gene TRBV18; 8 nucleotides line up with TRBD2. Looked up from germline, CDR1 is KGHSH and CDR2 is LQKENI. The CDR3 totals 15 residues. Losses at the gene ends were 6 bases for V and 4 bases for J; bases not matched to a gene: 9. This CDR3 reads CASSAAGESSDTQYF. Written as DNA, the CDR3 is TGTGCCAGCTCCGCAGCGGGAGAATCGTCAGATACGCAGTATTTT.

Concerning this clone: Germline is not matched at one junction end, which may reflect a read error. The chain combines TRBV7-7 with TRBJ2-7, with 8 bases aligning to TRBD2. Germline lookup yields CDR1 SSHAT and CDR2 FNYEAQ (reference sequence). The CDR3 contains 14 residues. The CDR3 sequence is CASSLDSGAYEQYF. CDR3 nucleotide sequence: TGTGCTAGCAGCTTAGATAGCGGGGCCTACGAGCAGTACTTC.

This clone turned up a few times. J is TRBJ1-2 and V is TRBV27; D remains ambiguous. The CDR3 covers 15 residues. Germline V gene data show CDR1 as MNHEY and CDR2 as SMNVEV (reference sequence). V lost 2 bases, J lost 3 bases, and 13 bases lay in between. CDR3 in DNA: TGTGCCAGCAGTTTACTAGGGTCACCCCACTATGGCTACACCTTC. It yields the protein CASSLLGSPHYGYTF.

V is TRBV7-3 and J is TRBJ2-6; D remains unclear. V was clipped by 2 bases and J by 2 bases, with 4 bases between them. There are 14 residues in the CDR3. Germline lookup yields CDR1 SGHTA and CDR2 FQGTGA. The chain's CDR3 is CASSLGPGANVLTF. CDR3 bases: TGTGCCAGCAGCTTAGGGCCTGGGGCCAACGTCCTGACTTTC.

The CDR3 DNA reads TGTGCCAGTAGTATAGGGACAGGAGGGAATCAGCCCCAGCATTTT. Its protein product is CASSIGTGGNQPQHF. The chain links TRBV19 to TRBJ1-5; 7 bases are shared with TRBD1. This CDR3 region has 15 residues. CDR1 is LNHDA, CDR2 SQIVND, per germline (reference sequence). V lost 1 base and J lost 4; bases outside the gene matches: 4.

CDR3: CASRKNSGSGEQYF. The DNA of the CDR3 is TGCGCCAGCAGAAAGAATAGCGGGTCAGGCGAGCAGTACTTC. J is TRBJ2-7 and V is TRBV4-3, with TRBD2 identical over 7 bases. This CDR3 region has 14 residues. From germline, CDR1 is LGHNA and CDR2 YSLEER. J lost 6 bases, V lost 6 bases, and 11 bases had no gene match.

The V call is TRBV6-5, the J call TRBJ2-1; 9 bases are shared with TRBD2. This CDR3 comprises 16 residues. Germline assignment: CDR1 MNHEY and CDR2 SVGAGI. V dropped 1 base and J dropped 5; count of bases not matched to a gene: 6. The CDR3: CASSYYGAGGHNEQFF. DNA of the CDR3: TGTGCCAGCAGTTACTACGGAGCGGGGGGCCACAATGAGCAGTTCTTC.

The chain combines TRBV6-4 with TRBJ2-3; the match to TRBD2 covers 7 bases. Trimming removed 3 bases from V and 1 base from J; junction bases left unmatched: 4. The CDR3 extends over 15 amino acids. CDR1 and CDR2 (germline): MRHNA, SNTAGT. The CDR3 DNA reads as TGTGCCAGCAGTGAGGCGGGAGACGGCACAGATACGCAGTATTTT. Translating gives CASSEAGDGTDTQYF.

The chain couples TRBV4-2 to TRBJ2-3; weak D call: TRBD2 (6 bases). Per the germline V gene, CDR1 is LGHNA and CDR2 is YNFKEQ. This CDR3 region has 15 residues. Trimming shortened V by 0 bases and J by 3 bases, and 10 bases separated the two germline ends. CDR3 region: CASSQELAVTDTQYF. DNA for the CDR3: TGTGCCAGCAGCCAAGAACTAGCTGTAACAGATACGCAGTATTTT.

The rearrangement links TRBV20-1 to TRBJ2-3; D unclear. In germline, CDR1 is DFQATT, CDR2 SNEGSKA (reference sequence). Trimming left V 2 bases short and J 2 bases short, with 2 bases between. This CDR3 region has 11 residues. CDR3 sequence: CSARPTDTQYF. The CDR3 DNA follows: TGCAGTGCTAGACCCACAGATACGCAGTATTTT.

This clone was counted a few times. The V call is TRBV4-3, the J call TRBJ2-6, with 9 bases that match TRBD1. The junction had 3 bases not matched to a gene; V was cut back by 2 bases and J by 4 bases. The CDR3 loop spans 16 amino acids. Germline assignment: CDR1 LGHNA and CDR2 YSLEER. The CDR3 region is CASSQRTGDGANVLTF. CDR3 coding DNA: TGCGCCAGCAGCCAACGGACAGGGGACGGGGCCAACGTCCTGACTTTC.

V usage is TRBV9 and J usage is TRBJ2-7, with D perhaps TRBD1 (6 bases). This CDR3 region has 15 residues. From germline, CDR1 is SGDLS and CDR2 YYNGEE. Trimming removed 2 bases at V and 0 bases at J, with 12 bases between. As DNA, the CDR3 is TGTGCCAGCAGCGTCCGGGACACGAGCTCCTACGAGCAGTACTTC. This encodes CASSVRDTSSYEQYF.

CDR3 residues: CASSPGTDLYGYTF. The CDR3 bases are TGTGCCAGCAGCCCCGGGACGGATCTCTATGGCTACACCTTC. The chain recombines TRBV7-3 with TRBJ1-2; D perhaps matches TRBD1 (5 bases). Between the trimmed V and J ends, which lost 5 bases and 4 bases, there was a span of 14 bases. The CDR3 sequence is 14 residues long. Germline V CDR1 and CDR2: SGHTA, FQGTGA. The whole variable domain, filled in from reference TRBV7-3 and TRBJ1-2, reads GAGVSQTPSNKVTEKGKYVELRCDPISGHTALYWYRQSLGQGPEFLIYFQGTGAADDSGLPNDRFFAVRPEGSVSTLKIQRTERGDSAVYLCASSPGTDLYGYTFGSGTRLTVV.

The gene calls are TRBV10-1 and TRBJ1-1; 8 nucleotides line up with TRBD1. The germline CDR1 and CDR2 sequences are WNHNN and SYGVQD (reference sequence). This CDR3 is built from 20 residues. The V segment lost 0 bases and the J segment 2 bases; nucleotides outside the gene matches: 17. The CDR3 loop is CASSESPPRTGILSNTEAFF. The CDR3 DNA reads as TGCGCCAGCAGTGAGTCACCACCTAGGACAGGGATTTTGTCCAACACTGAAGCTTTCTTT.

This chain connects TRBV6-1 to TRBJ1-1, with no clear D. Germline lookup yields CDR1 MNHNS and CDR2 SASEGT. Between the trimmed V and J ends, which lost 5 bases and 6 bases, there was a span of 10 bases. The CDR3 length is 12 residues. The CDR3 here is CASSTRWAEAFF. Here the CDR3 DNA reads TGTGCCAGCAGTACTAGGTGGGCTGAAGCTTTCTTT.

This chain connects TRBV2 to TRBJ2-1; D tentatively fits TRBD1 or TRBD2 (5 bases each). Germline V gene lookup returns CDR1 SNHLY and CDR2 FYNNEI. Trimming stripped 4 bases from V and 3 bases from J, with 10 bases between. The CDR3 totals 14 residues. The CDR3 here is CASSVRDGYNEQFF. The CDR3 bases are TGTGCCAGCAGTGTAAGGGACGGCTACAATGAGCAGTTCTTC.

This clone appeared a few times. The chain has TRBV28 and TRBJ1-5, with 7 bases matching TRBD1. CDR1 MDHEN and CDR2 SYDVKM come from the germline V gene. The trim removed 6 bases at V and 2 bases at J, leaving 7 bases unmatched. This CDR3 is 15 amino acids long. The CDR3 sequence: CASSTGVTGNQPQHF. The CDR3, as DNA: TGTGCCAGCAGCACAGGGGTTACGGGCAATCAGCCCCAGCATTTT. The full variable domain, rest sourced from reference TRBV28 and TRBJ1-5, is DVKVTQSSRYLVKRTGEKVFLECVQDMDHENMFWYRQDPGLGLRLIYFSYDVKMKEKGDIPEGYSVSREKKERFSLILESASTNQTSMYLCASSTGVTGNQPQHFGDGTRLSIL.